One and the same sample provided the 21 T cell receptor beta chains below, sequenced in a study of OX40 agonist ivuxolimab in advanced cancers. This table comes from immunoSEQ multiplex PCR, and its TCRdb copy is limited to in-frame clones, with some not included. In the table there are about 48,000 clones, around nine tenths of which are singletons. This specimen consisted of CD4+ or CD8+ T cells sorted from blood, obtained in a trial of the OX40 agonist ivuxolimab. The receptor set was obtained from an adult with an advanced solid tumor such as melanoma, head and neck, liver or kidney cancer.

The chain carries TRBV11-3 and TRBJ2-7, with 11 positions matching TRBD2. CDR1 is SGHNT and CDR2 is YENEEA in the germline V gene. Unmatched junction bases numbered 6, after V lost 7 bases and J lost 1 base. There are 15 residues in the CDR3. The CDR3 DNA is TGTGCCAGCACTTCGACTAGCGGGACATCCTACGAGCAGTACTTC. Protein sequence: CASTSTSGTSYEQYF.

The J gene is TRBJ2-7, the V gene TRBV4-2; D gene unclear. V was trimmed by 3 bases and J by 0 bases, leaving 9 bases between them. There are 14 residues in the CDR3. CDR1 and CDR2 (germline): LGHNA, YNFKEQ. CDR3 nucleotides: TGTGCCAGCAGCCATGTAGTTTCCTCCTACGAGCAGTACTTC. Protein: CASSHVVSSYEQYF.

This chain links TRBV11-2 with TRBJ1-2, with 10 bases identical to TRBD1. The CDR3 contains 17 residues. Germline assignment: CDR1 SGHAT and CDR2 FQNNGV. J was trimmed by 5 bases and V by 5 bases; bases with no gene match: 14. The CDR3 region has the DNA TGTGCCAGCAGCCCAAGTCAGGACAGGGGGATAGGTTATGGCTACACCTTC. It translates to CASSPSQDRGIGYGYTF. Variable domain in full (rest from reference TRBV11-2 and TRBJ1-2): EAGVAQSPRYKIIEKRQSVAFWCNPISGHATLYWYQQILGQGPKLLIQFQNNGVVDDSQLPKDRFSAERLKGVDSTLKIQPAKLEDSAVYLCASSPSQDRGIGYGYTFGSGTRLTVV.

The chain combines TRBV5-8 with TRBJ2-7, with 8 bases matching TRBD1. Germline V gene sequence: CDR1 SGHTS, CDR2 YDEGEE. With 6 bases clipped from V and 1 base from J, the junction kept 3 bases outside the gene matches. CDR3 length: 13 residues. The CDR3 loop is CASKHRGSYEQYF. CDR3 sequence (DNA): TGTGCCAGCAAGCACAGGGGGTCCTACGAGCAGTACTTC.

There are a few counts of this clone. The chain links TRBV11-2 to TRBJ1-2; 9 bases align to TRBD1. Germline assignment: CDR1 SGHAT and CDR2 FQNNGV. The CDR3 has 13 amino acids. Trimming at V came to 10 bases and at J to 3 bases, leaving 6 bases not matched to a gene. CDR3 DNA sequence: TGTGCCACCACAGGGGGCATTGACTATGGCTACACCTTC. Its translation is CATTGGIDYGYTF.

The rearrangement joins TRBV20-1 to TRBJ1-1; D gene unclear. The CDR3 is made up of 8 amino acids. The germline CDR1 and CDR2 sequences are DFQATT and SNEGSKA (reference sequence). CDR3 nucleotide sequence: TGCAGCGCTGCGGGGGCTTTCTTT. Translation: CSAAGAFF.

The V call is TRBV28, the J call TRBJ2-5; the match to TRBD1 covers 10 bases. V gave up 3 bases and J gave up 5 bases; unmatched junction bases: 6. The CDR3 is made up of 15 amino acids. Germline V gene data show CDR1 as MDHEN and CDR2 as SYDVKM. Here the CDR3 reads CASSLDRGIRETQYF. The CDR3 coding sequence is TGTGCCAGCAGTTTGGACAGGGGGATCAGGGAGACCCAGTACTTC.

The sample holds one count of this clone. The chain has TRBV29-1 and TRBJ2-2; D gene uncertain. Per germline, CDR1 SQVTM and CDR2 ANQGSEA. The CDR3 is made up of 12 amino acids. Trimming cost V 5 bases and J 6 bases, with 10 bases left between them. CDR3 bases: TGCAGCGTTTCAAGGTTGTCCGGGGAGCTGTTTTTT. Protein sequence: CSVSRLSGELFF.

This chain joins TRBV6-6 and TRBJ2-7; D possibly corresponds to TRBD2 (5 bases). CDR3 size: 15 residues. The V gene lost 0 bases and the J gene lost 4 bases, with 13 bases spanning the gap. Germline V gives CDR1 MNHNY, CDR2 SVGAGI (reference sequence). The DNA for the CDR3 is TGTGCCAGCAGTTACTCCCGGACTCAAATATACGAGCAGTACTTC. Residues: CASSYSRTQIYEQYF.

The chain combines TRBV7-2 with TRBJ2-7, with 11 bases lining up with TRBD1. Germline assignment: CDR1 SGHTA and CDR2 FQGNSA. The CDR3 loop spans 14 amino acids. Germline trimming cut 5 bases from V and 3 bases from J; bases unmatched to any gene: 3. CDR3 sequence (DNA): TGTGCCAGCAGCCCCGGGACAGGGGGCTACGAGCAGTACTTC. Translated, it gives CASSPGTGGYEQYF.

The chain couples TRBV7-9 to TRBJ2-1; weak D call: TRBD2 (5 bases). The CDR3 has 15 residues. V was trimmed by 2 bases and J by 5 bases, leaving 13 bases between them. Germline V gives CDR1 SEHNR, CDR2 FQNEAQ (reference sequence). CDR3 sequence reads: CASSLLATSNNEQFF. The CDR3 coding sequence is TGTGCCAGCAGCTTACTAGCTACGTCGAACAATGAGCAGTTCTTC.

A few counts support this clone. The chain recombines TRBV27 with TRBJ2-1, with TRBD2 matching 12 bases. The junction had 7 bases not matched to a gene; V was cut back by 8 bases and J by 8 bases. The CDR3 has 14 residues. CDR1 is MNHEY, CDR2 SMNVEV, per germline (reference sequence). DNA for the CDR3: TGTGCCAGCCGGCCTAGCGGGAGGGCCCATGAGCAGTTCTTC. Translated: CASRPSGRAHEQFF.

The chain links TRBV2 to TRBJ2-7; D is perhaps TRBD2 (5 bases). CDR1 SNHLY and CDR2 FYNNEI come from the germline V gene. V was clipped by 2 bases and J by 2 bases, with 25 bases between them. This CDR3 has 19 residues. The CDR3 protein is CASSEIPRDVWTPAYEQYF. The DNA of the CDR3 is TGTGCCAGCAGTGAAATTCCTCGTGACGTATGGACTCCAGCCTACGAGCAGTACTTC. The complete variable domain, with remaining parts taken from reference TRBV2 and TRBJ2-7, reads EPEVTQTPSHQVTQMGQEVILRCVPISNHLYFYWYRQILGQKVEFLVSFYNNEISEKSEIFDDQFSVERPDGSNFTLKIRSTKLEDSAMYFCASSEIPRDVWTPAYEQYFGPGTRLTVT.

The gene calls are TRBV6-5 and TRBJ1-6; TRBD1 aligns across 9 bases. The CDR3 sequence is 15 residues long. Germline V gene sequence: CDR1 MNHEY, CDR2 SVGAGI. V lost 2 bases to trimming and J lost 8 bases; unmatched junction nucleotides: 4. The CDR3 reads CASSYGTGFHSPLHF. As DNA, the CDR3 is TGTGCCAGCAGTTACGGGACAGGGTTTCATTCACCCCTCCACTTT.

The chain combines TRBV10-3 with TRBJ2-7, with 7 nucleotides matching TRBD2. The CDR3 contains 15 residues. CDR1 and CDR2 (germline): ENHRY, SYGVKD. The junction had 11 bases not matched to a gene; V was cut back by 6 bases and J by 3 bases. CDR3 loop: CAISPNGRGGYEQYF. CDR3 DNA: TGTGCCATCAGCCCAAATGGGAGGGGTGGCTACGAGCAGTACTTC.

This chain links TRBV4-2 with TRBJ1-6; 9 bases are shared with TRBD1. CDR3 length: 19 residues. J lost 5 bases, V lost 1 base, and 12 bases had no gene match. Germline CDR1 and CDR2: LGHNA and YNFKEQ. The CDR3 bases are TGTGCCAGCAGCCAAGGGACCGGGACAGGGAGGTTCGATAATTCACCCCTCCACTTT. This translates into CASSQGTGTGRFDNSPLHF.

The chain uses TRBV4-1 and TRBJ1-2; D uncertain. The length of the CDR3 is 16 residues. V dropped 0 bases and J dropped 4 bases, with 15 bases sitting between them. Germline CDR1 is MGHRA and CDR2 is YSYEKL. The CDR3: CASSQDKARTVYGYTF. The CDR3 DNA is TGCGCCAGCAGCCAAGATAAAGCAAGGACGGTCTATGGCTACACCTTC.

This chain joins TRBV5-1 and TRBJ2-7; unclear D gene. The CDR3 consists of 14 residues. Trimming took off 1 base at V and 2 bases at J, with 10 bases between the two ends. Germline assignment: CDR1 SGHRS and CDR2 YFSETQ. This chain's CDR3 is CASSLLGRTYEQYF. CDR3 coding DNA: TGCGCCAGCAGCTTGTTGGGCAGAACCTACGAGCAGTACTTC.

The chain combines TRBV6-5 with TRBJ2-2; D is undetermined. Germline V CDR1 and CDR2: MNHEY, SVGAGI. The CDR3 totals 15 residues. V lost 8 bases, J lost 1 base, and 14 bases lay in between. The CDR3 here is CASHRLMGNTGELFF. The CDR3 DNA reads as TGTGCCAGCCACCGCCTTATGGGGAACACCGGGGAGCTGTTTTTT.

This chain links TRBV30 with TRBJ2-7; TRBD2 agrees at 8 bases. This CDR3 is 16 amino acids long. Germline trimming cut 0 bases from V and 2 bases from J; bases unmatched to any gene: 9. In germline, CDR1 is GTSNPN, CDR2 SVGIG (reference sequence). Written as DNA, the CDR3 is TGTGCCTGGAGTGTATACAGCGGGACTAGAGCCTACGAGCAGTACTTC. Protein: CAWSVYSGTRAYEQYF.

The CDR3 DNA sequence: TGTGCCAGCGCAAACCAGGACAGCATCATCTATAATTCACCCCTCCACTTT. This gives the protein CASANQDSIIYNSPLHF. The chain couples TRBV9 to TRBJ1-6, with D possibly matching TRBD1 (6 bases). The germline V gene has CDR1 SGDLS and CDR2 YYNGEE. The CDR3 spans 17 residues. Trimming removed 7 bases at V and 3 bases at J, with 20 bases between.